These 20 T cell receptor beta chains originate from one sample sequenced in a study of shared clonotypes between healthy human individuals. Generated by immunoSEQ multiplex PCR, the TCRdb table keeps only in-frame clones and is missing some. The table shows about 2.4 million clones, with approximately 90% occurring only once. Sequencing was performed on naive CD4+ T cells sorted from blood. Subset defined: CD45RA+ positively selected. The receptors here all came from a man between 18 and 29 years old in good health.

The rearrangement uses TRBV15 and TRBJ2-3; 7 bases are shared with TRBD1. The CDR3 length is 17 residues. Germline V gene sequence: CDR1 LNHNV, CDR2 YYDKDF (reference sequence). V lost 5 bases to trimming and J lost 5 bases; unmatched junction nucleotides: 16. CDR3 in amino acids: CATSSRTGTVGLDTQYF. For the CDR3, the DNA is TGTGCCACCAGCTCCCGTACCGGGACAGTGGGTTTAGATACGCAGTATTTT.

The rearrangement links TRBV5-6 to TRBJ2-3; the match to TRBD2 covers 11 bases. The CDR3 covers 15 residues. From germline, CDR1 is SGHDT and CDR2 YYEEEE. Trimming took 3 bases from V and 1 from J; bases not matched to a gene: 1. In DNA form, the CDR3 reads TGTGCCAGCAGCTGGGGACTAGCGGGCACAGATACGCAGTATTTT. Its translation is CASSWGLAGTDTQYF.

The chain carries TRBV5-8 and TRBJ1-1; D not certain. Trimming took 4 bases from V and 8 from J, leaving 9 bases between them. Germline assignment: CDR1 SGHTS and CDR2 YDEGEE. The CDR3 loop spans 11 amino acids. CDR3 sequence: CASSKYSEAFF. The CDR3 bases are TGTGCCAGCAGCAAGTACTCCGAAGCTTTCTTT.

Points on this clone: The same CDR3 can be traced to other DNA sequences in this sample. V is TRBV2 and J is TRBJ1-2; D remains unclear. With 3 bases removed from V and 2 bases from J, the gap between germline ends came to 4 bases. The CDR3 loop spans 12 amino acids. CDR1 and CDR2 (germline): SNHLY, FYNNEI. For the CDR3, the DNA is TGTGCCAGCAGTGAGGGGAACTATGGCTACACCTTC. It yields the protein CASSEGNYGYTF.

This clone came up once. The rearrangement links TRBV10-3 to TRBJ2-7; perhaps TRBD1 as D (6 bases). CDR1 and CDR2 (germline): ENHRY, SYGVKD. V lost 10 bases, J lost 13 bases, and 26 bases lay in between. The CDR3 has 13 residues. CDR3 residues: CATGPGGASLFYF. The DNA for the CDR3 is TGTGCCACTGGGCCTGGGGGCGCATCACTCTTCTACTTC.

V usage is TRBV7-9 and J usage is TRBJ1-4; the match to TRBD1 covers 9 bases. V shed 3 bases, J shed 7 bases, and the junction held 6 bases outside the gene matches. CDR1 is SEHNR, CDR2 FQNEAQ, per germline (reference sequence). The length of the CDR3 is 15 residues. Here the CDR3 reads CASSFVGTGSEKLFF. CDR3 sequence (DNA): TGTGCCAGCAGCTTCGTCGGGACAGGGAGTGAAAAACTGTTTTTT.

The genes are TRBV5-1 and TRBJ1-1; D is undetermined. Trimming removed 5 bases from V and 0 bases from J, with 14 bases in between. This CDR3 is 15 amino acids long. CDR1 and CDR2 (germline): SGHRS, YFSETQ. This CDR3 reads CASSFTSDLNTEAFF. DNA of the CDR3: TGCGCCAGCAGTTTTACCTCAGACCTGAACACTGAAGCTTTCTTT.

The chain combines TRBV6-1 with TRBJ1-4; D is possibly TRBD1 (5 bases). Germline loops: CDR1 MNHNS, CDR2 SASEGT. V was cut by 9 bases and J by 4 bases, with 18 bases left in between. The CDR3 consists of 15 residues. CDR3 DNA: TGTGCCAGTTCGCTACGACTAGGGGTTAATGAAAAACTGTTTTTT. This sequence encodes CASSLRLGVNEKLFF.

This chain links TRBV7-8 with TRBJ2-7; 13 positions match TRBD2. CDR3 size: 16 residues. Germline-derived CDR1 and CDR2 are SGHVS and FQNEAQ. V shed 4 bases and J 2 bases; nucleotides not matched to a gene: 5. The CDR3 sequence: CASSSLTSGRTYEQYF. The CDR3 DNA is TGTGCCAGCAGCTCTTTGACTAGCGGGAGGACCTACGAGCAGTACTTC.

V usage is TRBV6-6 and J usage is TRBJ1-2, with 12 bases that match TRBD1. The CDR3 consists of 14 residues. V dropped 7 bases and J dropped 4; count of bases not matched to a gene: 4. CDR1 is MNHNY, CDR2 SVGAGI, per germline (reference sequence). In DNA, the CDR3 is TGTGCCAGCAATCCGGGACAGGGGGCCTATGGCTACACCTTC. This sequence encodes CASNPGQGAYGYTF.

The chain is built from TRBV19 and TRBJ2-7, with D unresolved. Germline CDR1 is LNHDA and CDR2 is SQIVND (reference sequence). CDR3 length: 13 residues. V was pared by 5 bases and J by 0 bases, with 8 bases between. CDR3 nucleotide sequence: TGTGCCAGTAGTCCAAGGAACTCCTACGAGCAGTACTTC. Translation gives CASSPRNSYEQYF. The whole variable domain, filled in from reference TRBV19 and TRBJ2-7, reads DGGITQSPKYLFRKEGQNVTLSCEQNLNHDAMYWYRQDPGQGLRLIYYSQIVNDFQKGDIAEGYSVSREKKESFPLTVTSAQKNPTAFYLCASSPRNSYEQYFGPGTRLTVT.

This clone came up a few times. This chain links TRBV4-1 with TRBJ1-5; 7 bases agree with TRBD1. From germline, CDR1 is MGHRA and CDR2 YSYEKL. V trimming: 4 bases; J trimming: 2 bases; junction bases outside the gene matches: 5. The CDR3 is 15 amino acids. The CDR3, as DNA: TGCGCCAGCAGCCGGTATGGACAGGGCAATCAGCCCCAGCATTTT. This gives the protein CASSRYGQGNQPQHF.

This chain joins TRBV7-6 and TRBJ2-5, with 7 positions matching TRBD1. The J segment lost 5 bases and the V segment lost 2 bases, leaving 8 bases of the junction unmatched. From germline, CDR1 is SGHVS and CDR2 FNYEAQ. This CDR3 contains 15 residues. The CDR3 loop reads CASSLYKGAMETQYF. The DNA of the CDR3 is TGTGCCAGCAGCTTATACAAGGGGGCAATGGAGACCCAGTACTTC. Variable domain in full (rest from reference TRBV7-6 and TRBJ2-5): GAGVSQSPRYKVTKRGQDVALRCDPISGHVSLYWYRQALGQGPEFLTYFNYEAQQDKSGLPNDRFSAERPEGSISTLTIQRTEQRDSAMYRCASSLYKGAMETQYFGPGTRLLVL.

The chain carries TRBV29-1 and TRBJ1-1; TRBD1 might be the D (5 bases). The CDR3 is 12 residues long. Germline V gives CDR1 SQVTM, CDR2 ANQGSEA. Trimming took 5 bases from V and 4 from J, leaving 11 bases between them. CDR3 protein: CSVLGLVTEAFF. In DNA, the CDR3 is TGCAGCGTTCTGGGACTCGTCACTGAAGCTTTCTTT.

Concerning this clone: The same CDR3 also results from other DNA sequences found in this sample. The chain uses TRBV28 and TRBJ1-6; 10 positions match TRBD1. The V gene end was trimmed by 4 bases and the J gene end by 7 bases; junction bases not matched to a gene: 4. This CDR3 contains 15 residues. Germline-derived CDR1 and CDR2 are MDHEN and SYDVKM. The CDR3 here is CASSSPGQGNSPLHF. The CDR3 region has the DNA TGTGCCAGCAGTTCTCCGGGACAGGGGAATTCACCCCTCCACTTT.

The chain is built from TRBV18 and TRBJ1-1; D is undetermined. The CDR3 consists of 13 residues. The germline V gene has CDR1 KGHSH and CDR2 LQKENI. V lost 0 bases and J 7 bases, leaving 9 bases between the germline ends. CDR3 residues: CASSPPYGYEAFF. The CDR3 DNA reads TGTGCCAGCTCACCACCGTATGGCTATGAAGCTTTCTTT.

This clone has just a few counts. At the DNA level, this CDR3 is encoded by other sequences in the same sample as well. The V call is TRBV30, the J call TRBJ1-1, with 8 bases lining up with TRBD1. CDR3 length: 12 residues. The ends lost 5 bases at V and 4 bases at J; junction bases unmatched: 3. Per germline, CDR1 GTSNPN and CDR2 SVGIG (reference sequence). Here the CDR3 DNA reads TGTGCCTGGGGACAGGGCGGCACTGAAGCTTTCTTT. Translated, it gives CAWGQGGTEAFF.

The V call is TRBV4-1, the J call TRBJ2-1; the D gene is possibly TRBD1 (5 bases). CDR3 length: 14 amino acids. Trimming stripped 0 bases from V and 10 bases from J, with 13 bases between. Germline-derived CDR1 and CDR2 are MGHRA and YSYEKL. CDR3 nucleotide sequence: TGCGCCAGCAGCCAAGATTCAGGGCCGAGGGAGCAGTTCTTC. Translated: CASSQDSGPREQFF.

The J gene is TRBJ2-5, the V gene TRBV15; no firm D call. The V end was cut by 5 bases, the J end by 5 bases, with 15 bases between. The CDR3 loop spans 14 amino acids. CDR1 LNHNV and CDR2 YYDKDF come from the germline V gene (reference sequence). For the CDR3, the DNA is TGTGCCACCAGCCATACCCCAGGCCCGGAGACCCAGTACTTC. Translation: CATSHTPGPETQYF.

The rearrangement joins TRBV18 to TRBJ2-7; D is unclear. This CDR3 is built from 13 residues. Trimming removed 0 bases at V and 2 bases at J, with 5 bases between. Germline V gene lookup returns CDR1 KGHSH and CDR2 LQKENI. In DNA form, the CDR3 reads TGTGCCAGCTCACCACCTCCAGCCTACGAGCAGTACTTC. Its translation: CASSPPPAYEQYF.